A selection of T cell receptor beta chains follows, all from one sample in a study of T cells in Graves' hyperthyroidism and ophthalmopathy. TCRdb recomputed calls from the multiplex PCR reads with MiXCR, one row per CDR3 protein. Found here are over 250,000 distinct CDR3 sequences, under 30% of them singletons; the top ten hold over 25%. The material sequenced was blood. The source is a man aged 35-49 years with Graves' hyperthyroidism that later progressed to Graves' ophthalmopathy. CDR3s include the opening cysteine and the closing phenylalanine or tryptophan. A D gene is named only where the DNA matches it firmly. Clone size appears in some rows only: once, few, many, or a class for an expanded clone.

abundance: many
v_gene: TRBV7-3
j_gene: TRBJ2-5
d_gene: .
CDR3aa: CASSTRGGQETQYF
CDR3nt: TGTGCCAGCAGCACAAGGGGAGGCCAAGAGACCCAGTACTTC

abundance: few
v_gene: TRBV19
j_gene: TRBJ1-2
d_gene: .
CDR3aa: CASGSYGYTF
CDR3nt: TGTGCCAGTGGGAGCTATGGCTACACCTTC

abundance: many
v_gene: TRBV29-1
j_gene: TRBJ1-2
d_gene: .
CDR3aa: CSADRANYGYTF
CDR3nt: TGCAGCGCGGACAGAGCTAACTATGGCTACACCTTC

abundance: .
v_gene: TRBV7-2
j_gene: TRBJ1-1
d_gene: .
CDR3aa: CASGVQPNTEAFF
CDR3nt: TGTGCCAGCGGTGTACAGCCGAACACTGAAGCTTTCTTT

abundance: few
v_gene: TRBV12-3/TRBV12-4
j_gene: TRBJ2-7
d_gene: .
CDR3aa: CASKKVESPGEQYF
CDR3nt: TGTGCCAGCAAAAAGGTAGAATCCCCTGGCGAGCAGTACTTC

abundance: few
v_gene: TRBV11-2
j_gene: TRBJ2-5
d_gene: TRBD2
CDR3aa: CASSMDGGGSTQYF
CDR3nt: TGTGCCAGCAGCATGGACGGGGGGGGTTCGACCCAGTACTTC

abundance: many
v_gene: TRBV12-3/TRBV12-4
j_gene: TRBJ2-2
d_gene: .
CDR3aa: CASSLRLNTGELFF
CDR3nt: TGTGCCAGCAGTTTAAGGCTGAACACCGGGGAGCTGTTTTTT

abundance: .
v_gene: TRBV20-1
j_gene: TRBJ1-2
d_gene: .
CDR3aa: CSIWGGRVDGYTF
CDR3nt: TGCAGCATATGGGGGGGTAGGGTGGATGGCTACACCTTC

abundance: many
v_gene: TRBV5-1
j_gene: TRBJ1-1
d_gene: .
CDR3aa: CASSPTGSNTEAFF
CDR3nt: TGCGCCAGCAGCCCTACAGGATCGAACACTGAAGCTTTCTTT

abundance: .
v_gene: TRBV28
j_gene: TRBJ2-7
d_gene: .
CDR3aa: CASSLTRFPYEQYF
CDR3nt: TGTGCCAGCAGTTTAACCAGGTTCCCCTACGAGCAGTACTTC

abundance: many
v_gene: TRBV7-6
j_gene: TRBJ1-1
d_gene: .
CDR3aa: CASSLGGLNTEAFF
CDR3nt: TGTGCCAGCAGCTTAGGGGGGTTGAACACTGAAGCTTTCTTT

abundance: many
v_gene: TRBV11-2
j_gene: TRBJ2-7
d_gene: TRBD2
CDR3aa: CASSLDESLAGANEQYF
CDR3nt: TGTGCCAGCAGCTTAGATGAATCACTAGCGGGAGCTAACGAGCAGTACTTC

abundance: .
v_gene: TRBV20-1
j_gene: TRBJ1-5
d_gene: TRBD1
CDR3aa: CSARSGTGIGDQPQHF
CDR3nt: TGCAGTGCTAGATCGGGGACAGGGATCGGTGATCAGCCCCAGCATTTT

abundance: few
v_gene: TRBV6-1
j_gene: TRBJ1-1
d_gene: TRBD1
CDR3aa: CASRAILDRGVNTEAFF
CDR3nt: TGTGCCAGCAGGGCAATCCTGGACAGGGGGGTTAACACTGAAGCTTTCTTT

abundance: many
v_gene: TRBV24-1
j_gene: TRBJ1-2
d_gene: TRBD1
CDR3aa: CAIGQGTNYGYTF
CDR3nt: TGTGCCATTGGACAGGGGACTAACTATGGCTACACCTTC

abundance: many
v_gene: TRBV6-5
j_gene: TRBJ2-4
d_gene: .
CDR3aa: CASSYGTSKNIQYF
CDR3nt: TGTGCCAGCAGTTACGGTACCTCCAAAAACATTCAGTACTTC

abundance: .
v_gene: TRBV19
j_gene: TRBJ2-2
d_gene: .
CDR3aa: CASIRPNTGELFF
CDR3nt: TGTGCCAGTATAAGACCGAACACCGGGGAGCTGTTTTTT

abundance: many
v_gene: TRBV30
j_gene: TRBJ2-2
d_gene: .
CDR3aa: CAWRDPGTNTGELFF
CDR3nt: TGTGCCTGGAGAGACCCCGGGACTAACACCGGGGAGCTGTTTTTT

abundance: many
v_gene: TRBV9
j_gene: TRBJ1-2
d_gene: .
CDR3aa: CASSVDPRPSGYGYTF
CDR3nt: TGTGCCAGCAGCGTAGATCCAAGACCCTCGGGCTATGGCTACACCTTC

abundance: many
v_gene: TRBV12-3/TRBV12-4
j_gene: TRBJ1-2
d_gene: .
CDR3aa: CASRNVNYGYTF
CDR3nt: TGTGCCAGCAGGAATGTTAACTATGGCTACACCTTC

abundance: many
v_gene: TRBV19
j_gene: TRBJ2-5
d_gene: .
CDR3aa: CASSILFGEMQETQYF
CDR3nt: TGTGCCAGTAGTATTTTGTTTGGGGAAATGCAAGAGACCCAGTACTTC

abundance: many
v_gene: TRBV20-1
j_gene: TRBJ1-2
d_gene: .
CDR3aa: CSPKVIANYGYTF
CDR3nt: TGCAGCCCCAAGGTTATCGCTAACTATGGCTACACCTTC

abundance: many
v_gene: TRBV29-1
j_gene: TRBJ2-7
d_gene: .
CDR3aa: CSVGVQTAYEQYF
CDR3nt: TGCAGCGTTGGGGTTCAGACAGCCTACGAGCAGTACTTC

abundance: .
v_gene: TRBV12-3/TRBV12-4
j_gene: TRBJ2-7
d_gene: TRBD1
CDR3aa: CASSLTGKDDEQYF
CDR3nt: TGTGCCAGCAGTCTGACAGGGAAGGACGACGAGCAGTACTTC

abundance: .
v_gene: TRBV11-3
j_gene: TRBJ2-7
d_gene: TRBD1
CDR3aa: CASSLAGGPMAEQYF
CDR3nt: TGTGCCAGCAGCTTAGCAGGGGGCCCCATGGCCGAGCAGTACTTC

abundance: many
v_gene: TRBV6-5
j_gene: TRBJ1-2
d_gene: .
CDR3aa: CASSKSTAYGYTF
CDR3nt: TGTGCCAGCAGCAAATCCACAGCCTACGGCTACACCTTC

abundance: .
v_gene: TRBV6-2/TRBV6-3
j_gene: TRBJ2-5
d_gene: TRBD2
CDR3aa: CASRTTSGGSGTQYF
CDR3nt: TGTGCCAGCAGAACTACTAGCGGGGGATCCGGGACCCAGTACTTC

abundance: many
v_gene: TRBV30
j_gene: TRBJ2-2
d_gene: TRBD2
CDR3aa: CGNGREDTGELFF
CDR3nt: TGTGGCAACGGCCGGGAGGACACCGGGGAGCTGTTTTTT

abundance: many
v_gene: TRBV12-3/TRBV12-4
j_gene: TRBJ2-5
d_gene: .
CDR3aa: CASSFQDTQETQYF
CDR3nt: TGTGCCAGCAGTTTCCAGGACACGCAAGAGACCCAGTACTTC

abundance: many
v_gene: TRBV2
j_gene: TRBJ1-5
d_gene: .
CDR3aa: CATQQSQSNQPQHF
CDR3nt: TGTGCCACCCAACAAAGTCAGTCCAATCAGCCCCAGCATTTT

abundance: .
v_gene: TRBV2
j_gene: TRBJ2-7
d_gene: .
CDR3aa: CASMYLGDYEQYF
CDR3nt: TGTGCCAGCATGTACCTCGGGGACTACGAGCAGTACTTC

abundance: many
v_gene: TRBV19
j_gene: TRBJ2-1
d_gene: TRBD2
CDR3aa: CASSIAGLATYNEQFF
CDR3nt: TGTGCCAGTAGTATAGCTGGACTAGCGACCTACAATGAGCAGTTCTTC

abundance: many
v_gene: TRBV6-5
j_gene: TRBJ2-5
d_gene: .
CDR3aa: CASSRPPQGSRETQYF
CDR3nt: TGTGCCAGCAGTCGACCCCCACAGGGTTCTCGGGAGACCCAGTACTTC

abundance: .
v_gene: TRBV6-5
j_gene: TRBJ2-2
d_gene: .
CDR3aa: CASSYSTALTGELFF
CDR3nt: TGTGCCAGCAGTTACTCGACAGCCCTAACCGGGGAGCTGTTTTTT

abundance: many
v_gene: TRBV5-1
j_gene: TRBJ1-2
d_gene: .
CDR3aa: CASSLDRRRYGYTF
CDR3nt: TGCGCCAGCAGCTTGGATCGGAGGAGGTATGGCTACACCTTC

abundance: many
v_gene: TRBV19
j_gene: TRBJ2-7
d_gene: .
CDR3aa: CASRRTHRSHSYEQYF
CDR3nt: TGTGCCAGTAGGAGAACCCACAGGTCCCACTCCTACGAGCAGTACTTC

abundance: many
v_gene: TRBV12-3/TRBV12-4
j_gene: TRBJ2-5
d_gene: TRBD1
CDR3aa: CASSPGQFQETQYF
CDR3nt: TGTGCCAGCAGTCCGGGACAGTTCCAAGAGACCCAGTACTTC

abundance: many
v_gene: TRBV6-2/TRBV6-3
j_gene: TRBJ1-6
d_gene: .
CDR3aa: CASSRLGDSPLHF
CDR3nt: TGTGCCAGCAGCCGTTTGGGGGATTCACCCCTCCACTTT

abundance: many
v_gene: TRBV29-1
j_gene: TRBJ2-5
d_gene: .
CDR3aa: CSVEERLPQETQYF
CDR3nt: TGCAGCGTTGAAGAGCGACTACCACAAGAGACCCAGTACTTC

abundance: many
v_gene: TRBV15
j_gene: TRBJ2-7
d_gene: TRBD2
CDR3aa: CATRQTSGSYEQYF
CDR3nt: TGTGCCACCAGGCAGACTAGCGGTTCATACGAGCAGTACTTC